This T cell receptor (beta chain) was sequenced in a study of OX40 agonist ivuxolimab in advanced cancers. A note on the overall study: Ivuxolimab was a fully human IgG2 agonistic monoclonal antibody targeting the costimulatory receptor OX40 (CD134). Intravenous ivuxolimab was administered to patients every 2 weeks at six dose levels: 0.01, 0.1, 0.3, 1.5, 3 and 10 mg/kg. Of the roughly 53 patients in dose escalation, approximately 20 had hepatocellular carcinoma, about 15 had melanoma, 9 had renal cell carcinoma and 9 had head and neck cancer. In the dose-escalation cohort, 75% to 90% of patients were male, and the mean age was approximately 60 years with a range of roughly 20 to 79. Patients were allowed to have had prior anti-PD-1, anti-PD-L1 or anti-CTLA-4 therapy, and approximately 40% of the dose-escalation patients had previously received checkpoint inhibitors. Partial responses were achieved by three dose-escalation patients, of whom one had hepatocellular carcinoma and two had cutaneous melanoma. Peripheral TCRbeta sequencing aimed to test whether ivuxolimab altered TCR sequence diversity and caused clonal T-cell expansion. The paper reports the monotherapy dose-escalation portion (N ≈ 50 patients) of the phase I ivuxolimab trial.

The table lists this clone with a few counts. What this receptor recognizes is not known. The input lacks base qualities; no much larger clone sits a single base away. From the cysteine through the phenylalanine, the CDR3 covers 13 amino acids. Only the CDR3 DNA stays, 39 bases, in frame from base 1. The V end gives up 4 bases and the J end 7 bases, leaving 6 bases in the junction not matched to a gene. Sequences SGHNT (CDR1) and YYREEE (CDR2) are obtained from the germline V gene (reference sequence). What the study reported, not specific to this receptor: After ivuxolimab, CD8+ T cells had more expanded clones than CD4+ T cells on average. Partial responders in the 0.1-3.0 mg/kg groups had among the lowest normalized peripheral clonal expansion, especially among CD8+ T cells. Low levels of normalized T-cell clonal expansion were also seen in some patients who did not respond. Clonal expansion of both CD4+ and CD8+ blood T cells was observed from baseline to week 6 at doses 0.1 to 3.0 mg/kg. Which antigens the clonally expanded peripheral T cells were specific for was not determined.

The trial excluded patients who had a history of autoimmune disease or who were on systemic immunosuppression. In every dose cohort, peripheral blood was drawn for TCR sequencing at baseline, cycle 4 day 1, and cycle 7 day 1. Samples came from an open-label, multicenter, first-in-human phase I dose-escalation trial of ivuxolimab. The trial enrolled adults with locally advanced or metastatic head and neck squamous cell, hepatocellular, melanoma or renal cell carcinoma. Before TCR sequencing, CD4+ T cells and CD8+ T cells from peripheral blood were sorted into separate populations. To sequence the TCRbeta CDR3 region, genomic DNA was isolated from the sorted cells. The immunoSEQ Assay was used to sequence the TCRbeta CDR3 regions. TCRdb's version of the immuneACCESS table is confined to in-frame rearrangements and falls short of the full clone set. An unresolved V gene accounts for under half of the shortfall where checked; the remainder is of unknown origin. The sample profile shows some 70,000 clones; roughly 89% of them were found once. 2.5% to 3% of the sample belongs to the ten largest clones.

The chain is made from TRBV5-4 and TRBJ1-2; 8 nucleotides in the junction match TRBD1. This sequence was found in an adult with an advanced solid tumor such as melanoma, head and neck, liver or kidney cancer. The input for sequencing was CD4+ or CD8+ T cells sorted from blood, taken in a trial of the OX40 agonist ivuxolimab. The CDR3 region has the sequence CASSEQGVGGYTF. The base sequence is TGTGCCAGCAGCGAACAGGGGGTGGGTGGCTACACCTTC.